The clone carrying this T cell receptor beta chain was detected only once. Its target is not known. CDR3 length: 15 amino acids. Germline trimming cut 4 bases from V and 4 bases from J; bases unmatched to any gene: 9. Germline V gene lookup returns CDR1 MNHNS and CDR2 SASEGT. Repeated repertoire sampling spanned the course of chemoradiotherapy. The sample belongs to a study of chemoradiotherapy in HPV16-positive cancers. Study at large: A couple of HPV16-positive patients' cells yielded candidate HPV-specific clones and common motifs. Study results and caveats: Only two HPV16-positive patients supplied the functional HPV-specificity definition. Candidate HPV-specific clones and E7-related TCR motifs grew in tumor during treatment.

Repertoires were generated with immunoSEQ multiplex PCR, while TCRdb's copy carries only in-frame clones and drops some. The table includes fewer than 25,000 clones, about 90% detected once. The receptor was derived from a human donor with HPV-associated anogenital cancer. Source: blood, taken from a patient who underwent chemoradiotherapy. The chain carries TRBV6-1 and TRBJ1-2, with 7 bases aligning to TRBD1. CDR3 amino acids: CASSGDSTASYGYTF. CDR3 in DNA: TGTGCCAGCAGTGGGGACAGTACGGCCAGCTATGGCTACACCTTC.